This entry lists 19 T cell receptor beta chains sequenced from one sample in a study of early T cells in non-severe SARS-CoV-2 infection. TCRdb fed the 5' RACE reads into MiXCR, producing one record per CDR3 protein. The sample has 65,000 to 95,000 distinct CDR3 sequences, about 17% seen once. Sequenced input: whole blood. Receptors were obtained from an adult who was a healthcare worker with PCR-confirmed SARS-CoV-2 infection or an uninfected control (not recorded which).

The chain carries TRBV6-5 and TRBJ2-5; 8 nucleotides agree with TRBD2. V lost 0 bases and J lost 4; bases outside the gene matches: 10. Germline V gene data show CDR1 as MNHEY and CDR2 as SVGAGI. CDR3 length equals 17 residues. CDR3 region: CASSYSKTGGPGETQYF. The CDR3 DNA reads as TGTGCCAGCAGTTACTCGAAGACGGGAGGGCCGGGAGAGACCCAGTACTTC.

The chain couples TRBV12-5 to TRBJ2-4; perhaps TRBD1 as D (5 bases). The CDR3 is 16 amino acids. Germline V gene sequence: CDR1 LGHNT, CDR2 FRNRAP. Trimming removed 7 bases at V and 0 bases at J, with 16 bases between. CDR3 sequence (DNA): TGTGCTAGTGCGGCGTCGTTGGGGCTAGCCAAAAACATTCAGTACTTC. Encoded protein: CASAASLGLAKNIQYF.

This clonotype was recorded a few times. The chain combines TRBV30 with TRBJ2-1; weak D call: TRBD2 (5 bases). The ends were cut back, 8 bases at V and 0 bases at J, with 23 bases in the middle. The germline V gene has CDR1 GTSNPN and CDR2 SVGIG (reference sequence). The CDR3 contains 17 residues. In DNA form, the CDR3 reads TGTGCCGGCGAGGCTAGCAAAAACCCCTTCTCCTACAATGAGCAGTTCTTC. Translated, it gives CAGEASKNPFSYNEQFF.

This clonotype showed up just a few times. The chain carries TRBV7-9 and TRBJ2-3, with D possibly called TRBD1 or TRBD2 (5 bases each). Trimming took off 2 bases at V and 8 bases at J, with 23 bases between the two ends. CDR1 and CDR2 (germline): SEHNR, FQNEAQ (reference sequence). CDR3 length: 17 amino acids. The CDR3 loop reads CASSLTSDWGNGGTQYF. The CDR3 bases are TGTGCCAGCAGCTTAACCTCGGACTGGGGTAATGGGGGTACGCAGTATTTT. Supplemented by reference TRBV7-9 and TRBJ2-3, the full variable domain reads DTGVSQNPRHKITKRGQNVTFRCDPISEHNRLYWYRQTLGQGPEFLTYFQNEAQLEKSRLLSDRFSAERPKGSFSTLEIQRTEQGDSAMYLCASSLTSDWGNGGTQYFGPGTRLTVL.

The gene calls are TRBV7-9 and TRBJ2-5, with D hard to call. V was clipped by 1 base and J by 12 bases, with 12 bases between them. CDR1 is SEHNR, CDR2 FQNEAQ, per germline (reference sequence). The CDR3 has 12 residues. DNA for the CDR3: TGTGCCAGCAGCTTAGAAGGCCCCCCTGAGTACTTC. It specifies CASSLEGPPEYF.

Only a few counts were recorded for this clonotype. This chain uses TRBV5-1 with TRBJ2-3; 9 bases line up with TRBD1. The V and J ends lost 4 bases and 4 bases, in that order; junction bases with no gene match: 4. The CDR3 spans 14 residues. The germline V gene encodes CDR1 SGHRS and CDR2 YFSETQ. CDR3 residues: CASSPGTGSDTQYF. The CDR3 DNA is TGCGCCAGCAGCCCCGGGACAGGGTCAGATACGCAGTATTTT.

This clonotype has ten or more counts. This CDR3 is CASRTGQGGNQPQHF. The CDR3 DNA is TGTGCCAGCAGGACGGGACAGGGAGGGAATCAGCCCCAGCATTTT. The V call is TRBV12-3 or TRBV12-4, the J call TRBJ1-5; 9 nucleotides align to TRBD1. V gave up 6 bases and J gave up 4 bases; unmatched junction bases: 7. The CDR3 has 15 residues.

The chain couples TRBV3-1 to TRBJ2-5; 11 bases fit TRBD2. Trimming cost V 4 bases and J 2 bases; bases outside gene matches: 15. Germline V gives CDR1 LGHDT, CDR2 YNNKEL (reference sequence). The CDR3 has 19 residues. CDR3 in amino acids: CASSPTGASGTSGQETQYF. The CDR3 DNA sequence: TGTGCCAGCAGCCCGACAGGGGCGAGTGGGACTAGCGGACAAGAGACCCAGTACTTC.

This chain links TRBV6-6 with TRBJ1-6; D unresolved. Germline-derived CDR1 and CDR2 are MNHNY and SVGAGI (reference sequence). Trimming stripped 8 bases from V and 8 bases from J, with 4 bases between. This CDR3 comprises 10 residues. CDR3: CASGDSPLHF. In DNA form, the CDR3 reads TGTGCCAGCGGAGATTCACCCCTCCACTTT.

V gene TRBV9 combines with J gene TRBJ2-2, with 7 bases lining up with TRBD1. Germline CDR1 is SGDLS and CDR2 is YYNGEE. V dropped 6 bases and J dropped 3; count of bases not matched to a gene: 5. This CDR3 has 14 amino acids. Here the CDR3 DNA reads TGTGCCAGCAAACAGGGGCCTTACACCGGGGAGCTGTTTTTT. Translation gives CASKQGPYTGELFF.

The sample holds a few counts of this clonotype. V and J are TRBV5-1 and TRBJ1-3; 7 positions agree with TRBD1. The CDR3 is 18 residues long. Germline assignment: CDR1 SGHRS and CDR2 YFSETQ. V was clipped by 3 bases and J by 0 bases; unmatched bases: 12. CDR3 protein: CASSYWGIRDSSGNTIYF. Here the CDR3 DNA reads TGCGCCAGCAGCTATTGGGGGATCCGGGACAGCTCTGGAAACACCATATATTTT.

The chain links TRBV6-1 to TRBJ1-4, with D tentatively TRBD1 (5 bases). The germline V and J ends were trimmed by 3 bases and 0 bases, with 11 bases remaining between them. Germline lookup yields CDR1 MNHNS and CDR2 SASEGT. The CDR3 loop spans 16 amino acids. The CDR3 is CASSEAGITTNEKLFF. CDR3 DNA sequence: TGTGCCAGCAGTGAGGCAGGGATTACAACTAATGAAAAACTGTTTTTT.

The V call is TRBV20-1, the J call TRBJ1-1, with TRBD1 as a possible D gene (5 bases). Germline V lookup: CDR1 DFQATT, CDR2 SNEGSKA (reference sequence). Between the trimmed V and J ends, which lost 1 base and 4 bases, there was a span of 13 bases. The CDR3 runs to 14 residues. The CDR3 loop is CSARGDPSSTEAFF. The CDR3 DNA reads as TGCAGTGCTAGAGGGGACCCGAGTAGCACTGAAGCTTTCTTT.

This clonotype was observed a few times. The chain has TRBV12-3 or TRBV12-4 and TRBJ2-7, with D uncertain. CDR3 length equals 13 residues. The ends were cut back, 6 bases at V and 4 bases at J, with 13 bases in the middle. CDR3 in DNA: TGTGCCAGCAGCCCGCAGTTGGGGTACGAGCAGTACTTC. Encoded protein: CASSPQLGYEQYF.

This clonotype was seen only a few times. This rearrangement joins TRBV5-4 to TRBJ2-1; 8 nucleotides align to TRBD2. This CDR3 has 15 amino acids. The ends lost 4 bases at V and 9 bases at J; junction bases unmatched: 12. Per the germline V gene, CDR1 is SGHNT and CDR2 is YYREEE (reference sequence). The CDR3 protein is CASSRPGLGDGEQFF. CDR3 DNA sequence: TGTGCCAGCAGCCGGCCGGGACTAGGGGACGGTGAGCAGTTCTTC.

This clonotype was seen repeatedly, ten times or more. The chain is built from TRBV10-3 and TRBJ2-7; no clear D gene. CDR1 and CDR2 from the germline V gene are ENHRY and SYGVKD. CDR3 length: 12 amino acids. V lost 6 bases and J lost 5, with 11 bases in between. CDR3 amino acids: CAISNIGHEQYF. CDR3 bases: TGTGCCATCAGCAACATTGGCCACGAGCAGTACTTC.

The J gene is TRBJ1-2, the V gene TRBV20-1; a weak D match, TRBD1 (6 bases). Germline CDR1 is DFQATT and CDR2 is SNEGSKA (reference sequence). The CDR3 totals 10 residues. The CDR3 region is CRPTGYGYTF. In nucleotides, the CDR3 is TGCAGGCCAACAGGGTATGGCTACACCTTC.

The chain has TRBV20-1 and TRBJ2-1, with D unclear. Germline V CDR1 and CDR2: DFQATT, SNEGSKA (reference sequence). The CDR3 is 11 residues long. V lost 7 bases to trimming and J lost 8 bases, with 12 bases between them. The CDR3 reads CSGYNSYEQFF. In DNA, the CDR3 is TGCAGTGGCTACAATTCTTATGAGCAGTTCTTC.

The table lists this clonotype with a few counts. The V gene is TRBV9, the J gene TRBJ2-7; D gene uncertain. CDR1 is SGDLS, CDR2 YYNGEE, per germline. The CDR3 length is 14 residues. Trimming stripped 0 bases from V and 7 bases from J, with 14 bases between. The CDR3 loop reads CASSVVNGVGEQYF. In nucleotides, the CDR3 is TGTGCCAGCAGCGTAGTTAATGGGGTCGGAGAGCAGTACTTC.